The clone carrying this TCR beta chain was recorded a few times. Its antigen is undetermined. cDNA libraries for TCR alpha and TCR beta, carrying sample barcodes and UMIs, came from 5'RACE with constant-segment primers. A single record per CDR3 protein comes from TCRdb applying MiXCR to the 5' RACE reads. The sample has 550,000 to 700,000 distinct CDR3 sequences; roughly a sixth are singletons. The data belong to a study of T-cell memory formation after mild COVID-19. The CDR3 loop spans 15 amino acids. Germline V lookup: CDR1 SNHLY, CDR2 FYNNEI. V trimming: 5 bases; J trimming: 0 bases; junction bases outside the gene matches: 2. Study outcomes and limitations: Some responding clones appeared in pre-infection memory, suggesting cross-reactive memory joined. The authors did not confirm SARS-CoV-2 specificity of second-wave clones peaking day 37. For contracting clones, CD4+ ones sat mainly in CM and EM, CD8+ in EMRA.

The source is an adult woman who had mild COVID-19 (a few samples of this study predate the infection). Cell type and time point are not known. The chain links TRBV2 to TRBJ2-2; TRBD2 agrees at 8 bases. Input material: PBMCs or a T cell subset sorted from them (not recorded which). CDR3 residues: CASSSGGPNTGELFF. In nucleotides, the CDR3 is TGTGCCAGCAGTAGCGGGGGCCCGAACACCGGGGAGCTGTTTTTT. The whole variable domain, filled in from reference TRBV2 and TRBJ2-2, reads EPEVTQTPSHQVTQMGQEVILRCVPISNHLYFYWYRQILGQKVEFLVSFYNNEISEKSEIFDDQFSVERPDGSNFTLKIRSTKLEDSAMYFCASSSGGPNTGELFFGEGSRLTVL.